One and the same sample provided the 14 T cell receptor beta chains below, sequenced in a study of preoperative IRX-2 immunotherapy in early breast cancer. Treatment indicated: preoperative locoregional IRX-2 cytokine immunotherapy. The assay was immunoSEQ multiplex PCR, and TCRdb's table has in-frame clones only and misses some. The sample carries roughly 29,000 clones, almost 90% recorded once. Sample collection occurred from a patient treated with IRX-2 immunotherapy. These receptors were taken from a human donor with breast cancer.

The chain uses TRBV10-1 and TRBJ2-1; 7 bases are shared with TRBD2. Trimming cost V 3 bases and J 0 bases; bases outside gene matches: 8. The CDR3 runs 17 residues. Per the germline V gene, CDR1 is WNHNN and CDR2 is SYGVQD (reference sequence). CDR3 sequence (DNA): TGCGCCAGCAGTGATTCCTCTAGCGGCATCTCCTACAATGAGCAGTTCTTC. Translating gives CASSDSSSGISYNEQFF.

The J gene is TRBJ2-2, the V gene TRBV29-1; 7 bases fit TRBD1. Germline CDR1 SQVTM, CDR2 ANQGSEA. Trimming cost V 4 bases and J 8 bases; bases outside gene matches: 4. CDR3 size: 12 residues. The chain's CDR3 is CSVVRGPGELFF. DNA of the CDR3: TGCAGCGTTGTAAGGGGGCCGGGGGAGCTGTTTTTT.

The J gene is TRBJ2-1, the V gene TRBV7-7; TRBD2 matches at 12 bases. V lost 2 bases to trimming and J lost 9 bases; unmatched junction nucleotides: 8. Germline loops: CDR1 SSHAT, CDR2 FNYEAQ (reference sequence). This CDR3 has 16 amino acids. The CDR3 protein is CASSLSGTSGRGEQFF. The CDR3 bases are TGTGCCAGCAGCTTATCCGGGACTAGCGGGCGGGGTGAGCAGTTCTTC.

CDR3 DNA sequence: TGTGCCAGCAGTACGGGGGTAGGCAGGGGAGGAACTGAAGCTTTCTTT. Its translation is CASSTGVGRGGTEAFF. The rearrangement joins TRBV6-6 to TRBJ1-1; a possible D gene is TRBD1 (6 bases). V gave up 5 bases and J gave up 5 bases, with 21 bases separating them. Germline V CDR1 and CDR2: MNHNY, SVGAGI (reference sequence). The CDR3 has 16 residues.

The rearrangement joins TRBV5-1 to TRBJ2-7; 12 nucleotides line up with TRBD2. V lost 5 bases and J lost 2; bases outside the gene matches: 5. The germline CDR1 and CDR2 sequences are SGHRS and YFSETQ. This CDR3 has 15 residues. The CDR3 protein is CASRPGLAGAYEQYF. For the CDR3, the DNA is TGCGCCAGCAGGCCGGGACTAGCGGGTGCCTACGAGCAGTACTTC.

The chain employs TRBV2 and TRBJ2-3; D call uncertain. This CDR3 spans 12 amino acids. The V gene's germline CDR1 is SNHLY and CDR2 FYNNEI. Trimming stripped 7 bases from V and 4 bases from J, with 9 bases between. As DNA, the CDR3 is TGTGCCAGCAAGGCGTTATCAGATACGCAGTATTTT. This gives the protein CASKALSDTQYF.

The chain recombines TRBV5-1 with TRBJ2-7; D is perhaps TRBD1 (6 bases). Germline CDR1 and CDR2: SGHRS and YFSETQ. This CDR3 region has 14 residues. The ends were cut back, 4 bases at V and 2 bases at J, with 13 bases in the middle. In nucleotides, the CDR3 is TGCGCCAGCAGCGCCCAAGGGGGACCCTACGAGCAGTACTTC. It codes for CASSAQGGPYEQYF.

The J gene is TRBJ2-7, the V gene TRBV7-8, with a weak D call TRBD2 (5 bases). The germline V gene encodes CDR1 SGHVS and CDR2 FQNEAQ. The ends were cut back, 0 bases at V and 2 bases at J, with 23 bases in the middle. The CDR3 totals 19 residues. The CDR3 nucleotides are TGTGCCAGCAGCTTAGCGTTTGGAACCGTGGGGAGTGTAACCTACGAGCAGTACTTC. This gives the protein CASSLAFGTVGSVTYEQYF.

A few counts support this clone. The rearrangement uses TRBV6-5 and TRBJ1-6, with 8 bases that match TRBD1. The V segment lost 7 bases and the J segment 7 bases; nucleotides outside the gene matches: 9. The CDR3 covers 15 residues. Germline V gene sequence: CDR1 MNHEY, CDR2 SVGAGI. The CDR3 protein is CASTLLTGVNSPLHF. CDR3 coding DNA: TGTGCCAGCACCCTACTGACAGGGGTAAATTCACCCCTCCACTTT.

The chain has TRBV7-9 and TRBJ2-3; D uncertain. The CDR3 is 13 amino acids. Per the germline V gene, CDR1 is SEHNR and CDR2 is FQNEAQ (reference sequence). Trimming took off 3 bases at V and 2 bases at J, with 6 bases between the two ends. The CDR3 region has the DNA TGTGCCAGCAGCTTTACGGACACAGATACGCAGTATTTT. It yields the protein CASSFTDTDTQYF.

This clone came up a few times. V gene TRBV2 combines with J gene TRBJ1-5; D not resolved. This CDR3 has 15 amino acids. The V gene lost 4 bases and the J gene lost 0 bases, with 10 bases spanning the gap. CDR1 and CDR2 from the germline V gene are SNHLY and FYNNEI. The CDR3, as DNA: TGTGCCAGCAGTGTAGCGTCTAATAGCAATCAGCCCCAGCATTTT. Residues: CASSVASNSNQPQHF. The full variable domain, completed using reference TRBV2 and TRBJ1-5, is EPEVTQTPSHQVTQMGQEVILRCVPISNHLYFYWYRQILGQKVEFLVSFYNNEISEKSEIFDDQFSVERPDGSNFTLKIRSTKLEDSAMYFCASSVASNSNQPQHFGDGTRLSIL.

This chain uses TRBV5-1 with TRBJ2-7; TRBD2 matches 9 bases. This CDR3 comprises 14 residues. From germline, CDR1 is SGHRS and CDR2 YFSETQ. V lost 5 bases and J lost 0; bases outside the gene matches: 3. CDR3 nucleotide sequence: TGCGCCAGCAGGACTAGCGGAAGCTCCTACGAGCAGTACTTC. Amino acids: CASRTSGSSYEQYF.

CDR3 in amino acids: CAISLRGFRTANTGELFF. The DNA of the CDR3 is TGTGCCATCAGTCTAAGGGGTTTCAGGACAGCGAACACCGGGGAGCTGTTTTTT. V is TRBV10-3 and J is TRBJ2-2; a possible D gene is TRBD1 (6 bases). V lost 5 bases, J lost 0 bases, and 19 bases lay in between. CDR1 and CDR2 from the germline V gene are ENHRY and SYGVKD. This CDR3 has 18 amino acids.

The rearrangement joins TRBV5-6 to TRBJ2-7; 9 nucleotides align to TRBD2. Trimming cost V 0 bases and J 3 bases; bases outside gene matches: 7. The CDR3 is 16 amino acids. Germline-derived CDR1 and CDR2 are SGHDT and YYEEEE. CDR3 DNA sequence: TGTGCCAGCAGCTTGGTCCGACTAGCGGCCTTCTACGAGCAGTACTTC. This encodes CASSLVRLAAFYEQYF. The full variable domain, rest sourced from reference TRBV5-6 and TRBJ2-7, is DAGVTQSPTHLIKTRGQQVTLRCSPKSGHDTVSWYQQALGQGPQFIFQYYEEEERQRGNFPDRFSGHQFPNYSSELNVNALLLGDSALYLCASSLVRLAAFYEQYFGPGTRLTVT.